Sequencing of this T cell receptor (beta chain) was carried out in a study of graft-versus-host responses after intestinal transplantation. About the study: Once they had received anti-thymocyte globulin induction, all recipients took tacrolimus and steroids for about three years. Study results and caveats: There was an association between peak levels of circulating GvH clones and early post-transplant HvG declines.

For this clone: Its antigen is unknown.

Produced via immunoSEQ multiplex PCR; TCRdb's table is partial and in-frame only. The sample contains 150,000 or so clones, around 90% of which appear only once. Source: unstimulated CD4+ T cells sorted from spleen or lymph node cells, taken before intestinal transplant. The clonotype was recovered from a human donor who received an intestinal transplant.

In DNA form, the CDR3 reads TGTGCCAGCAGACAGACGTCTAGCTCCTACGAGCAGTACTTC. This codes for CASRQTSSSYEQYF. The chain joins TRBV7-9 to TRBJ2-7; D remains ambiguous. The V gene's germline CDR1 is SEHNR and CDR2 FQNEAQ (reference sequence). V lost 6 bases and J 0 bases, leaving 12 bases between the germline ends. CDR3 size: 14 residues.